This T cell receptor beta chain was sequenced during a study of T cell responses to AZD1222 COVID-19 vaccine listed by TCRdb under 2021. For context, the study as a whole: A total of about 240 trial participants underwent TCR sequencing, of whom some 210 received two doses of AZD1222 and about 25 received two doses of the MenACWY control vaccine. Trial participants were enrolled by age into subgroups of 18-55, 56-69 and 70-plus years, and roughly 150, 30 and 60 TCR-sequenced participants, respectively, were included in these subgroups.

Worth noting for this clone: There is no known antigen for this receptor. Base quality data are lacking; no much larger clone is found one base away.

Beyond this particular receptor, the publication reports: After two AZD1222 doses, spike-specific TCR breadth and depth were significantly higher than at day 0 and than in MenACWY recipients. Nearly half of unique spike-specific TCRs reportedly recognized epitopes outside regions mutated in the B.1.351 and B.1.1.7 variants. The whole spike protein was spanned by vaccine-associated CD4 TCRs, and dominant responses were seen in regions 160-218 and 743-854. The 56-69-year group was small, and its depth increase did not reach significance, likely because of low power. Because no day 14 peak-response samples were available, the repertoires could be characterized only after the peak T cell response. Conclusions about previously exposed vaccinees are limited because only six or seven AZD1222 recipients were SARS-CoV-2 seropositive at baseline. Most participants were white British and females outnumbered males, and the authors suggested that clonal diversity may have been underestimated.

The CDR3 regions of human TCRbeta chains were subjected to immunosequencing. Per the source publication's procedure: Repertoire TCRs were checked for matches against a reference library of SARS-CoV-2-specific TCRs that had been generated using the MIRA antigen-specificity platform. Breadth was defined as the fraction of unique TCRs that were SARS-CoV-2-associated. Depth was defined as the fraction of total T cells that were SARS-CoV-2-associated. Using the MIRA data, each spike-specific TCR was mapped to the spike region that the TCR reacts to and placed in a CD4 or CD8 class. Log10-transformed breadth and depth values were compared by one-way ANOVA with Sidak's multiple comparisons tests. In its TCRdb copy, this immuneACCESS table keeps in-frame sequences only and misses some clones. Where compared with another copy, unresolved V genes explain less than half of these, and the others have no known cause. D and trimming were read from the DNA, whereas the V and J calls and clone size are those reported in that table. The sample data list about 110,000 clones, and around nine tenths of these were observed just once. Around 3.3% of the sample goes to the ten largest clones.

For this chain, trimming is 5 bases at the V end and 3 bases at the J end, and the number of junction bases without a gene match is 10. Reading the germline V gene gives CDR1 ENHRY and CDR2 SYGVKD. The cysteine opens and the phenylalanine closes a CDR3 of 16 amino acids. The only DNA kept is the CDR3, 48 bases in frame from the first base. What the time point label conveys for this sample: baseline before first vaccination. In light of the paper, this sample's treatment or condition label describes: meningococcal conjugate vaccine given as trial control. The vaccinee samples were drawn from two UK trials, COV001 and COV002, one of which was a single-blind randomized controlled phase 2/3 trial testing AZD1222 (ChAdOx1 nCoV-19) in healthy adults. Trial participant PBMC samples were collected at day 0 and day 28 after the second dose for TCRbeta chain sequencing.

This specimen consisted of peripheral blood, obtained on day 0 of MenACWY control vaccination. The chain is made from TRBV10-3 and TRBJ2-3, and 8 junction bases match TRBD2. This TCR came from an adult in good health. This receptor carries the CDR3 CAISPLRSGGTDTQYF. The nucleotide sequence reads as follows: TGTGCCATCAGTCCCCTGAGGAGCGGGGGAACAGATACGCAGTATTTT.